A single sample gave rise to the 26 T cell receptor beta chains below, sequenced in a study of tumor-infiltrating lymphocytes in primary liver carcinoma. Total RNA and DNA came together from approximately 20-30 mg of bulk tissue without cell sorting. cDNA specific to TCR beta was made from approximately 0.55 ug of total RNA, with a constant-region primer employed for priming. Slightly modified ARM-PCR with three nested multiplex PCR rounds yielded TCR beta libraries. Running 10 cycles apiece, the first two PCR rounds relied on TRBV1-TRBV30 forward primers together with a C-beta reverse primer. TCRdb called the multiplex PCR reads again in MiXCR, with one record for every CDR3 protein. The sample records tens of thousands of distinct CDR3 sequences, roughly 80% being singletons. Specimen: liver tumor tissue from sampling region 5. Stated subset: tumor region T5, tumor centre. These receptors all stem from a woman under 40 with primary liver carcinoma and hepatitis B virus infection.

This clonotype was seen once. CDR3 DNA sequence: TGCAACTGTGCTGCCGGGAGCGTAGTCGATGAGCAGTTCTTC. This gives the protein CNCAAGSVVDEQFF. The rearrangement uses TRBV29-1 and TRBJ2-1; the D gene is possibly TRBD2 (6 bases). The CDR3 loop spans 14 amino acids. Per germline, CDR1 SQVTM and CDR2 ANQGSEA.

The chain joins TRBV28 to TRBJ1-6; no firm D call. Trimming removed 10 bases from V and 9 bases from J, with 19 bases in between. Germline CDR1 reads MDHEN; CDR2 reads SYDVKM. The CDR3 contains 14 residues. CDR3 nucleotide sequence: TGTGCCAACGGTGTACTATCCGGAGCTTCACCCCTCCACTTT. It specifies CANGVLSGASPLHF.

This clonotype came up a few times. A junction boundary mismatches the germline segment, possibly from a read error. This chain uses TRBV12-3 or TRBV12-4 with TRBJ2-7, with 9 bases lining up with TRBD2. This CDR3 spans 14 amino acids. The chain's CDR3 is CASNLSREGVKQYF. DNA for the CDR3: TGCGCCAGCAATTTATCGCGGGAGGGCGTGAAGCAGTACTTC.

Turning to this clonotype: One end of the junction is discordant with germline, which a read error may explain. The gene calls are TRBV12-3 or TRBV12-4 and TRBJ2-7; D is possibly TRBD1 (6 bases). This CDR3 comprises 15 residues. CDR3 protein: CVSLQSGIQGYEQYF. CDR3 sequence (DNA): TGTGTCAGCCTACAATCCGGTATACAGGGTTACGAGCAGTATTTC.

Worth noting for this clonotype: The junction departs from germline at one end; a sequencing error may be responsible. The rearrangement links TRBV4-1 to TRBJ2-1; perhaps TRBD2 as D (5 bases). There are 15 residues in the CDR3. Germline V gene data show CDR1 as MGHRA and CDR2 as YSYEKL. CDR3 in amino acids: CTSSQDGLARDGQFF. Written as DNA, the CDR3 is TGCACCAGCAGCCAAGATGGTCTAGCAAGGGATGGGCAGTTCTTC.

A note on this clonotype: The junction differs from germline at one of its ends, possibly a read error. The V and J genes are TRBV4-3 and TRBJ2-1, with a weak D call TRBD2 (6 bases). The CDR3 totals 16 residues. In germline, CDR1 is LGHNA, CDR2 YSLEER. CDR3 in DNA: TGCGTCAGCAGCCAAGACGCGGGAAGCTCCTACAATGAACAGTTCTTC. It encodes CVSSQDAGSSYNEQFF.

Details on this clonotype: Given a much more abundant clone one base away, this may be a read error. The V call is TRBV14, the J call TRBJ1-2, with no clear D. CDR3 length equals 13 residues. Germline V gives CDR1 SGHDN, CDR2 FVKESK. The CDR3 region has the DNA TGTACCAGCAGCCATCCCCAGCTGGATGACTACACCTTC. Translation gives CTSSHPQLDDYTF.

This clonotype was detected once. A junction boundary mismatches the germline segment, possibly from a read error. The J gene is TRBJ2-7, the V gene TRBV28; 7 bases are shared with TRBD2. Germline lookup yields CDR1 MDHEN and CDR2 SYDVKM. The CDR3 consists of 15 residues. The CDR3 bases are TGTGCCAGCACTTTAGTCACTAGCGTTCCATACGAGCAGTACTTC. Protein: CASTLVTSVPYEQYF. Using reference TRBV28 and TRBJ2-7 for the parts outside the CDR3, the full variable domain is DVKVTQSSRYLVKRTGEKVFLECVQDMDHENMFWYRQDPGLGLRLIYFSYDVKMKEKGDIPEGYSVSREKKERFSLILESASTNQTSMYLCASTLVTSVPYEQYFGPGTRLTVT.

In the case of this clonotype: A read error may account for a junction end that differs from germline. The rearrangement uses TRBV11-2 and TRBJ2-5; TRBD1 agrees at 8 bases. Germline V gives CDR1 SGHAT, CDR2 FQNNGV. CDR3 length equals 17 residues. The CDR3 is CASNPPGQGVGKETQHF. CDR3 nucleotides: TGTGCCAGCAACCCCCCTGGACAGGGAGTCGGGAAAGAGACCCAGCACTTC. Full variable domain (remainder filled in from reference TRBV11-2 and TRBJ2-5): EAGVAQSPRYKIIEKRQSVAFWCNPISGHATLYWYQQILGQGPKLLIQFQNNGVVDDSQLPKDRFSAERLKGVDSTLKIQPAKLEDSAVYLCASNPPGQGVGKETQHFGPGTRLLVL.

Regarding this clonotype: The junction does not match germline at one end; this may be a read error. This chain connects TRBV12-3 or TRBV12-4 to TRBJ2-3; a weak D match, TRBD2 (6 bases). This CDR3 is built from 20 residues. CDR3 in amino acids: CAGSSRTCTSPGVVMNTQYF. In nucleotides, the CDR3 is TGTGCCGGCAGTTCACGGACCTGCACTAGCCCGGGAGTTGTGATGAATACGCAGTATTTT.

On this clonotype itself: A junction boundary mismatches the germline segment, possibly from a read error. The chain recombines TRBV29-1 with TRBJ2-5, with a possible D match to TRBD2 (6 bases). The CDR3 is made up of 13 amino acids. Germline V gene data show CDR1 as SQVTM and CDR2 as ANQGSEA. This CDR3 is CSVVSWTGEAQYF. CDR3 nucleotide sequence: TGCAGCGTCGTCAGTTGGACGGGAGAGGCCCAGTACTTC.

Worth noting for this clonotype: The CDR3 ends on some other residue instead of the conserved phenylalanine or tryptophan, so this is likely a read error. The limits of the CDR3 on the DNA are not certain, so only TCRdb's listed CDR3 is given. This rearrangement joins TRBV10-3 to TRBJ2-7; the D call TRBD1 from the table was never checked on the DNA. The germline V gene has CDR1 ENHRY and CDR2 SYGVKD. The CDR3 spans 16 amino acids, including both terminal residues. CDR3 sequence reads: CAISEWTGDMTYEHYL.

This clonotype was counted ten times or more. V and J are TRBV20-1 and TRBJ2-1; TRBD1 matches at 7 bases. Germline loops: CDR1 DFQATT, CDR2 SNEGSKA (reference sequence). Losses at the gene ends were 6 bases for V and 5 bases for J; bases not matched to a gene: 7. The CDR3 spans 13 residues. DNA for the CDR3: TGCAGTGCAACAGGGGAGTTCCACAATGAGCAGTTCTTC. This codes for CSATGEFHNEQFF.

A note on this clonotype: At one end the junction does not follow the germline gene, possibly because of a read error. V and J are TRBV11-2 and TRBJ2-2; 10 nucleotides align to TRBD2. The CDR3 length is 16 residues. Per the germline V gene, CDR1 is SGHAT and CDR2 is FQNNGV. The CDR3 bases are TGTGCAAGCAGCTCGACATGTAGCGGGAGGTCCGGGGAGCTCTTTTTT. Its translation: CASSSTCSGRSGELFF.

As concerns this clonotype: The junction and the germline gene differ at one end; a read error may be behind it. The chain employs TRBV6-6 and TRBJ2-6; 8 positions match TRBD1. This CDR3 is built from 15 residues. Germline V gene sequence: CDR1 MNHNY, CDR2 SVGAGI (reference sequence). Here the CDR3 reads CASLLGQGRANVLIF. CDR3 coding DNA: TGTGCCAGCCTACTCGGACAGGGTAGGGCCAACGTCCTGATTTTC.

In the case of this clonotype: One base away lies a much larger clone, so this may be a sequencing read error. This chain uses TRBV13 with TRBJ1-2; D is unclear. Germline values: CDR1 PRHDT, CDR2 FYEKMQ (reference sequence). The CDR3 totals 15 residues. The CDR3 loop is CASSPRDGYGYSYIF. CDR3 nucleotides: TGTGCCAGCAGCCCCCGTGACGGATACGGCTATAGCTACATCTTC.

A note on this clonotype: The junction does not match germline at one end; this may be a read error. The chain couples TRBV6-2 or TRBV6-3 to TRBJ2-5, with D unresolved. The CDR3 is 13 residues long. Germline loops: CDR1 MNHEY, CDR2 SVGEGT. Here the CDR3 reads CANSRRNLETQYF. DNA for the CDR3: TGTGCCAACAGTCGCCGGAACTTAGAGACCCAGTACTTC.

This clonotype was detected once. The genes are TRBV6-2 or TRBV6-3 and TRBJ2-7, with 14 bases matching TRBD2. Germline values: CDR1 MNHEY, CDR2 SVGEGT. Losses at the gene ends were 6 bases for V and 4 bases for J; bases not matched to a gene: 5. The CDR3 has 15 residues. CDR3 protein: CASSSGTSGRYEQYF. CDR3 nucleotide sequence: TGTGCCAGCAGCTCCGGGACTAGCGGGAGATACGAGCAGTACTTC.

Turning to this clonotype: Without the conserved terminal phenylalanine or tryptophan, this CDR3 likely stems from a read error. The rearrangement uses TRBV12-3 or TRBV12-4 and TRBJ2-2; TRBD1 might be the D (6 bases). The CDR3 has 15 amino acids. The CDR3 nucleotides are TGTACCAGCCAGGGGTGGGACACGAACACCGGGGAGCTGTTTCTT. Amino acids: CTSQGWDTNTGELFL.

In regard to this clonotype: The CDR3 does not end in the conserved phenylalanine or tryptophan, so this is likely a read error. This chain joins TRBV6-1 and TRBJ2-2; D unclear. The CDR3 is 11 residues long. From germline, CDR1 is MNHNS and CDR2 SASEGT. Trimming pared 4 bases from V and 12 bases from J, leaving 9 bases between. The CDR3 sequence: CASSAVGKLFS. Here the CDR3 DNA reads TGTGCCAGCAGTGCCGTCGGAAAGCTGTTTTCT.

In its sample, this clonotype was seen a few times. A much larger clone is a single base away; this may be a read error. The chain combines TRBV11-2 with TRBJ2-1; TRBD2 is a possible D gene (6 bases). The CDR3 is 18 residues long. Germline loops: CDR1 SGHAT, CDR2 FQNNGV. The CDR3: CASSFDPRRTGSYNEQLF. The CDR3 DNA is TGTGCCAGCAGCTTTGACCCTAGGAGGACCGGGAGTTACAATGAGCAGCTCTTC.

About this clonotype itself: Sequence at one end of the junction differs from germline and may be a read error. J is TRBJ2-3 and V is TRBV5-1, with TRBD2 matching over 7 bases. The germline V gene has CDR1 SGHRS and CDR2 YFSETQ. The CDR3 is made up of 15 amino acids. CDR3 residues: CASSKTWREYDMQYF. In DNA, the CDR3 is TGCGCCAGTAGCAAAACCTGGCGGGAGTATGATATGCAGTATTTT. Full variable domain (remainder filled in from reference TRBV5-1 and TRBJ2-3): KAGVTQTPRYLIKTRGQQVTLSCSPISGHRSVSWYQQTPGQGLQFLFEYFSETQRNKGNFPGRFSGRQFSNSRSEMNVSTLELGDSALYLCASSKTWREYDMQYFGPGTRLTVL.

In its sample, this clonotype was seen a few times. The V gene is TRBV9, the J gene TRBJ2-2; D is possibly TRBD1 (6 bases). The V end was cut by 2 bases, the J end by 8 bases, with 22 bases between. The CDR3 has 17 residues. The germline gives CDR1 SGDLS, CDR2 YYNGEE. The CDR3 loop is CASSVNPTGATGGELFF. CDR3 in DNA: TGTGCCAGCAGCGTTAACCCGACAGGTGCGACGGGAGGGGAGCTGTTTTTT.

The V gene is TRBV14, the J gene TRBJ1-4; D not resolved. CDR3 length equals 17 residues. CDR1 SGHDN and CDR2 FVKESK come from the germline V gene. The CDR3 nucleotides are TGTGGTAGCAGCCAATCGCGTACCCTTCCCTGGAATGAAAAACTGTTTTTT. Translated: CGSSQSRTLPWNEKLFF. Looking up the rest from reference TRBV14 and TRBJ1-4 gives the full variable domain: EAGVTQFPSHSVIEKGQTVTLRCDPISGHDNLYWYRRVMGKEIKFLLHFVKESKQDESGMPNNRFLAERTGGTYSTLKVQPAELEDSGVYFCGSSQSRTLPWNEKLFFGSGTQLSVL.

Concerning this clonotype itself: At one of its ends the junction is not consistent with the germline gene, which may arise from a read error. The chain uses TRBV6-2 or TRBV6-3 and TRBJ2-7, with D perhaps given as TRBD1 or TRBD2 (9 bases each). This CDR3 contains 20 residues. CDR1 and CDR2 (germline): MNHEY, SVGEGT. Here the CDR3 reads CASSPGQGPRASGNTYEQYF. The DNA for the CDR3 is TGTGCCAGCAGTCCGGGACAGGGTCCGCGGGCTAGCGGGAACACCTACGAGCAGTATTTC.

A note on this clonotype: A single base separates this from a much larger clone, so it may be a read error. V is TRBV20-1 and J is TRBJ2-1, with D maybe TRBD2 (5 bases). V lost 0 bases and J lost 5, with 26 bases in between. Germline V gene lookup returns CDR1 DFQATT and CDR2 SNEGSKA (reference sequence). This CDR3 has 19 amino acids. Here the CDR3 reads CSARDRVWVRGSKHNEQFF. CDR3 sequence (DNA): TGCAGTGCTAGAGATCGAGTTTGGGTCAGAGGGAGCAAGCACAATGAGCAGTTCTTC.